This T cell receptor (beta chain) was sequenced in a study of a mutant IDH1 vaccine in newly diagnosed glioma. The overall study: Vaccines began 4-6 weeks after radiotherapy alone, or with temozolomide cycles. Earlier therapy was either radiotherapy, temozolomide, or both, and most got both. The study's findings and limits: Detectable vaccine-induced immune responses arose in around 93% of patients.

Indicated time point: week 11, during vaccination. Topical imiquimod was applied with each vaccine dose, which held 300 ug of mutant IDH1 20-mer peptide. Worth noting for this clone: What it binds is not known.

Germline values: CDR1 SGHTA, CDR2 FQGNSA. This CDR3 has 15 amino acids. V dropped 1 base and J dropped 2; count of bases not matched to a gene: 1. The data were produced by immunoSEQ multiplex PCR, yet TCRdb's version contains in-frame clones alone and is incomplete. Counted here are 95,000 to 120,000 clones, about 90% occurring once; the ten biggest clones make up 0.5% to 0.65%. The specimen was PBMCs, collected from a glioma patient whose treatment included an IDH1 peptide vaccine. This clonotype was obtained from a woman between 45 and 60 years old with glioma. The rearrangement uses TRBV7-2 and TRBJ1-3, with 8 bases identical to TRBD1. The CDR3 protein is CASSLETGAGNTIYF. CDR3 DNA: TGTGCCAGCAGCTTAGAGACAGGGGCTGGAAACACCATATATTTT.